What follows are 10 T cell receptor beta chains derived from one specimen sequenced in a study of CD8+ T cells in alopecia areata. cDNA serving as the sequencing template came from extracted, reverse transcribed RNA. Measured with immunoSEQ multiplex PCR; TCRdb has only the in-frame clones, and not every one. The sample includes about 150,000 clones, approximately 53% of them seen just once. Sequencing was performed on CD8+ T cells sorted from blood, taken at week 0. These receptors all come from a human donor with alopecia areata.

This clone showed up just a few times. The rearrangement links TRBV18 to TRBJ2-5, with D maybe TRBD2 (6 bases). The CDR3 is 13 amino acids. Germline loops: CDR1 KGHSH, CDR2 LQKENI. Trimming pared 1 base from V and 3 bases from J, leaving 6 bases between. Written as DNA, the CDR3 is TGTGCCAGCTCACCACGGGGGGAAGAGACCCAGTACTTC. This encodes CASSPRGEETQYF.

Only a few counts were recorded for this clone. The chain is built from TRBV7-9 and TRBJ2-2; D assignment may be TRBD1 or TRBD2 (5 bases each). V lost 2 bases to trimming and J lost 7 bases, with 14 bases between them. The CDR3 consists of 15 residues. CDR1 and CDR2 (germline): SEHNR, FQNEAQ (reference sequence). The chain's CDR3 is CASSLLGVISGELFF. CDR3 DNA: TGTGCCAGCAGCTTATTGGGGGTAATCAGCGGGGAGCTGTTTTTT.

V usage is TRBV7-8 and J usage is TRBJ2-7; no definite D call. The CDR3 has 11 residues. Trimming removed 1 base at V and 6 bases at J, with 4 bases between. Germline CDR1 reads SGHVS; CDR2 reads FQNEAQ. For the CDR3, the DNA is TGTGCCAGCAGCTTAGGGGCCGAGCAGTACTTC. Protein product: CASSLGAEQYF.

The genes are TRBV7-2 and TRBJ2-3; a weak D match, TRBD1 (6 bases). Between the trimmed V and J ends, which lost 5 bases and 4 bases, there was a span of 22 bases. The germline CDR1 and CDR2 sequences are SGHTA and FQGNSA. This CDR3 contains 17 residues. CDR3 nucleotide sequence: TGTGCCAGCAGCCCCCATGGGTGGGGGCGTCTCTCAGATACGCAGTATTTT. The encoded protein is CASSPHGWGRLSDTQYF.

The table lists this clone with a count of one. The chain is built from TRBV2 and TRBJ1-4; no clear D gene. V was cut by 5 bases and J by 5 bases, with 12 bases left in between. CDR3 size: 14 residues. Germline V gives CDR1 SNHLY, CDR2 FYNNEI. CDR3 sequence reads: CASSQNRNNEKLFF. The DNA for the CDR3 is TGTGCCAGCAGTCAGAACCGGAACAATGAAAAACTGTTTTTT. The full variable domain, completed using reference TRBV2 and TRBJ1-4, is EPEVTQTPSHQVTQMGQEVILRCVPISNHLYFYWYRQILGQKVEFLVSFYNNEISEKSEIFDDQFSVERPDGSNFTLKIRSTKLEDSAMYFCASSQNRNNEKLFFGSGTQLSVL.

There are many counts of this clone. The genes are TRBV9 and TRBJ2-3; no clear D. The germline gives CDR1 SGDLS, CDR2 YYNGEE. This CDR3 region has 14 residues. V lost 6 bases to trimming and J lost 0 bases, with 11 bases between them. DNA for the CDR3: TGTGCCAGCACCTCAGGAACTAGCACAGATACGCAGTATTTT. Its protein product is CASTSGTSTDTQYF. The full variable domain, completed using reference TRBV9 and TRBJ2-3, is DSGVTQTPKHLITATGQRVTLRCSPRSGDLSVYWYQQSLDQGLQFLIQYYNGEERAKGNILERFSAQQFPDLHSELNLSSLELGDSALYFCASTSGTSTDTQYFGPGTRLTVL.

This chain uses TRBV7-2 with TRBJ2-1; D is uncertain. V lost 1 base, J lost 0 bases, and 7 bases lay in between. Germline CDR1 and CDR2: SGHTA and FQGNSA. The length of the CDR3 is 15 residues. This chain's CDR3 is CASSLGVGSYNEQFF. The CDR3 DNA follows: TGTGCCAGCAGCTTAGGGGTAGGCTCCTACAATGAGCAGTTCTTC.

A word on this clone: Other nucleotide sequences in the sample specify the same CDR3. The chain joins TRBV11-2 to TRBJ2-1; D not certain. Germline loops: CDR1 SGHAT, CDR2 FQNNGV. The CDR3 contains 12 residues. The ends were cut back, 1 base at V and 3 bases at J, with 1 base in the middle. DNA of the CDR3: TGTGCCAGCAGCTTAGGCTACAATGAGCAGTTCTTC. The encoded protein is CASSLGYNEQFF.

In its sample, this clone was seen many times. The chain is built from TRBV4-3 and TRBJ2-3; unclear D gene. Germline assignment: CDR1 LGHNA and CDR2 YSLEER. V shed 0 bases and J shed 0 bases, with 10 bases lying between them. This CDR3 spans 16 amino acids. CDR3 sequence: CASSQDLQRSTDTQYF. The DNA for the CDR3 is TGCGCCAGCAGCCAAGATCTACAGCGTAGCACAGATACGCAGTATTTT.

V usage is TRBV30 and J usage is TRBJ2-1, with D unclear. V was shortened by 4 bases and J by 7 bases, with 8 bases between the two germline ends. CDR1 and CDR2 (germline): GTSNPN, SVGIG (reference sequence). This CDR3 has 11 residues. The CDR3 here is CAWTYGNEQFF. The CDR3 bases are TGTGCCTGGACTTACGGAAATGAGCAGTTCTTC.